This TCR beta chain is drawn from a study of shared clonotypes between healthy human individuals. Generated by immunoSEQ multiplex PCR, the TCRdb table keeps only in-frame clones and is missing some. In the table there are 550,000 to 750,000 clones, 92% of which are singletons. With respect to this clone: Its specificity is unknown.

Findings of the study overall: Clonotype sharing among donors was thought likely to change with sequencing depth. What rarefaction showed was incomplete sorted-subset sequencing despite large depth.

Terminally differentiated effector memory CD45RA+ cells were excluded from the naive CD8 cells, which were CD45RO-negative and positively selected for CCR7. Sequenced input: naive CD8+ T cells sorted from blood. The receptor comes from a man between 25 and 39 years old in good health.

The CDR3 DNA reads as TGTGCCAGCAGCGTAGAGGGTAGCGTTTCCTACAATGAGCAGTTCTTC. This codes for CASSVEGSVSYNEQFF. The chain has TRBV9 and TRBJ2-1, with D perhaps TRBD2 (5 bases). Trimming removed 0 bases from V and 1 base from J, with 11 bases in between. The germline CDR1 and CDR2 sequences are SGDLS and YYNGEE. The CDR3 has 16 residues. Together with reference TRBV9 and TRBJ2-1, the CDR3 gives the full variable domain: DSGVTQTPKHLITATGQRVTLRCSPRSGDLSVYWYQQSLDQGLQFLIQYYNGEERAKGNILERFSAQQFPDLHSELNLSSLELGDSALYFCASSVEGSVSYNEQFFGPGTRLTVL.